A single sample gave rise to the 20 T cell receptor beta chains below, sequenced in a study of blood T cell repertoires in COVID-19. The protocol was immunoSEQ multiplex PCR, while the TCRdb copy is restricted to in-frame clones and leaves out a portion. Here the sample spans 350,000 or so clones, roughly nine tenths being singletons. Input material: peripheral blood. These receptors were obtained from a woman aged 60 to 75 with COVID-19, enrolled during active disease.

This chain connects TRBV7-7 to TRBJ2-5, with D unclear. This CDR3 is 13 amino acids long. V gave up 2 bases and J gave up 3 bases, with 7 bases separating them. Germline-derived CDR1 and CDR2 are SSHAT and FNYEAQ (reference sequence). The CDR3 loop reads CASSLRLEETQYF. The CDR3 DNA reads as TGTGCCAGCAGCTTACGGCTAGAAGAGACCCAGTACTTC.

This sequence joins TRBV19 and TRBJ2-5; no definite D call. Germline loops: CDR1 LNHDA, CDR2 SQIVND (reference sequence). The CDR3 has 13 residues. Trimming stripped 10 bases from V and 5 bases from J, with 17 bases between. CDR3 in DNA: TGTGCCATCTCGAAGACTCATCGGGAGACCCAGTACTTC. Amino acid sequence: CAISKTHRETQYF.

This chain connects TRBV5-4 to TRBJ1-2; 10 bases are shared with TRBD1. This CDR3 contains 17 residues. Unmatched junction bases numbered 11, after V lost 2 bases and J lost 4 bases. Looked up from germline, CDR1 is SGHNT and CDR2 is YYREEE (reference sequence). The CDR3 loop is CASSFPTGGASVYGYTF. The CDR3 coding sequence is TGTGCCAGCAGCTTCCCGACAGGGGGCGCTTCCGTCTATGGCTACACCTTC.

V and J are TRBV19 and TRBJ1-1; D remains unclear. Germline V gives CDR1 LNHDA, CDR2 SQIVND (reference sequence). This CDR3 spans 12 amino acids. Trimming stripped 5 bases from V and 6 bases from J, with 10 bases between. This chain's CDR3 is CASSPQSAEAFF. In DNA form, the CDR3 reads TGTGCCAGTAGTCCTCAAAGCGCTGAAGCTTTCTTT.

This clone was seen a few times. The V gene is TRBV30, the J gene TRBJ1-4, with TRBD1 matching 7 bases. Germline CDR1 GTSNPN, CDR2 SVGIG (reference sequence). The CDR3 spans 17 residues. Trimming took 1 base from V and 4 from J; bases not matched to a gene: 12. The CDR3, as DNA: TGTGCCTGGAGTGAGGGTCTTAGGGGACAGTATAATGAAAAACTGTTTTTT. Translating it yields CAWSEGLRGQYNEKLFF.

Remarks on this clone: The sample holds other DNA sequences that translate to the same CDR3. V gene TRBV5-1 combines with J gene TRBJ1-4, with no clear D. Germline-derived CDR1 and CDR2 are SGHRS and YFSETQ. The CDR3 has 15 residues. V gave up 0 bases and J gave up 3 bases, with 9 bases separating them. CDR3 coding DNA: TGCGCCAGCAGCTTGGCGGGAGGCTCTAATGAAAAACTGTTTTTT. Amino acids: CASSLAGGSNEKLFF.

The CDR3 loop reads CASSLRDRTYEQYF. Written as DNA, the CDR3 is TGTGCCAGCAGCTTACGGGACAGAACCTACGAGCAGTACTTC. The chain recombines TRBV7-8 with TRBJ2-7; TRBD1 aligns across 7 bases. Germline loops: CDR1 SGHVS, CDR2 FQNEAQ. J was trimmed by 2 bases and V by 2 bases; bases with no gene match: 3. The CDR3 spans 14 residues.

The rearrangement uses TRBV28 and TRBJ1-5, with D perhaps TRBD1 (6 bases). The length of the CDR3 is 15 residues. Germline loops: CDR1 MDHEN, CDR2 SYDVKM. Deletions cut 5 bases from V and 13 bases from J, with 24 bases between. For the CDR3, the DNA is TGTGCCAGCAGTCCCAGCGGGACAAGGGGCCGGGGTCAGCATTTT. Translated, it gives CASSPSGTRGRGQHF.

V usage is TRBV5-8 and J usage is TRBJ1-5, with a possible D match to TRBD1 (6 bases). Germline CDR1 is SGHTS and CDR2 is YDEGEE. With 4 bases removed from V and 1 base from J, the gap between germline ends came to 15 bases. There are 16 residues in the CDR3. The CDR3 DNA sequence: TGTGCCAGCAGCCGTCGAACAGGGAAGAGCAATCAGCCCCAGCATTTT. It is translated as CASSRRTGKSNQPQHF. Complete variable domain (other parts from reference TRBV5-8 and TRBJ1-5): EAGVTQSPTHLIKTRGQQATLRCSPISGHTSVYWYQQALGLGLQFLLWYDEGEERNRGNFPPRFSGRQFPNYSSELNVNALELEDSALYLCASSRRTGKSNQPQHFGDGTRLSIL.

The V and J genes are TRBV24-1 and TRBJ1-3, with 12 bases matching TRBD1. Germline V gene data show CDR1 as KGHDR and CDR2 as SFDVKD. The V gene end was trimmed by 9 bases and the J gene end by 0 bases; junction bases not matched to a gene: 14. The CDR3 runs 19 residues. CDR3: CATPGDRGLRAPSGNTIYF. The CDR3 DNA reads TGTGCCACCCCCGGGGACAGGGGGCTAAGGGCCCCCTCTGGAAACACCATATATTTT.

CDR3 coding DNA: TGTGCCAGCAGCGCGATCCGGGACAGGGGGCCCGGGGGTTATAATTCACCCCTCCACTTT. It is translated as CASSAIRDRGPGGYNSPLHF. The chain joins TRBV9 to TRBJ1-6; 12 bases map to TRBD1. This CDR3 has 20 residues. Germline CDR1 and CDR2: SGDLS and YYNGEE. V lost 3 bases, J lost 4 bases, and 14 bases stayed unmatched.

This clone was seen just once. This chain links TRBV5-1 with TRBJ2-1; TRBD2 aligns across 8 bases. V lost 7 bases to trimming and J lost 4 bases; unmatched junction nucleotides: 4. The CDR3 runs to 13 residues. Germline V CDR1 and CDR2: SGHRS, YFSETQ. The CDR3 protein is CASGTSGYNEQFF. The DNA for the CDR3 is TGCGCCAGCGGGACTAGTGGTTACAATGAGCAGTTCTTC.

The chain employs TRBV6-5 and TRBJ2-2; D not resolved. Per germline, CDR1 MNHEY and CDR2 SVGAGI. V lost 6 bases, J lost 1 base, and 9 bases lay in between. The CDR3 consists of 14 residues. CDR3 region: CASRRALNTGELFF. The CDR3 DNA reads as TGTGCCAGCAGGAGAGCACTGAACACCGGGGAGCTGTTTTTT.

The chain combines TRBV10-2 with TRBJ2-5; D may be TRBD1 (6 bases). CDR1 and CDR2 from the germline V gene are WSHSY and SAAADI. Trimming pared 11 bases from V and 1 base from J, leaving 11 bases between. The CDR3 is 12 amino acids. The CDR3 loop is CAVRDTQETQYF. CDR3 sequence (DNA): TGCGCCGTTCGGGACACCCAAGAGACCCAGTACTTC.

This chain uses TRBV30 with TRBJ2-3, with D possibly TRBD2 on 6 matching bases. The V and J ends lost 2 bases and 10 bases respectively, with 19 bases between them. The CDR3 sequence is 14 residues long. CDR1 GTSNPN and CDR2 SVGIG come from the germline V gene (reference sequence). In DNA, the CDR3 is TGTGCCTGGAGTAGACTAGTTTCCGTGGCTGCGCAGTATTTT. Its translation: CAWSRLVSVAAQYF. The entire variable domain, with the rest obtained from reference TRBV30 and TRBJ2-3, is as follows: SQTIHQWPATLVQPVGSPLSLECTVEGTSNPNLYWYRQAAGRGLQLLFYSVGIGQISSEVPQNLSASRPQDRQFILSSKKLLLSDSGFYLCAWSRLVSVAAQYFGPGTRLTVL.

The chain couples TRBV19 to TRBJ1-4, with 11 positions matching TRBD1. The CDR3 sequence is 15 residues long. V trimming: 5 bases; J trimming: 6 bases; junction bases outside the gene matches: 5. Per the germline V gene, CDR1 is LNHDA and CDR2 is SQIVND (reference sequence). DNA of the CDR3: TGTGCCAGTAGTTCTTGGACAGGGGGCGATGAAAAACTGTTTTTT. Its translation: CASSSWTGGDEKLFF.

This clone was picked up a small number of times. The rearrangement links TRBV12-2 to TRBJ1-1; the table's D gene call, TRBD1, was not cross checked with the DNA. TRBV12-2 is recorded as a pseudogene. This CDR3 region has 10 residues. This CDR3 is CAIFTGKAFF. The CDR3 DNA reads TGTGCCATATTTACAGGGAAAGCTTTCTTT.

The CDR3 region has the DNA TGTGCCAGCAGCTTATTCTCGCAAGCACACAATGAGCAGTTCTTC. This translates into CASSLFSQAHNEQFF. V usage is TRBV7-9 and J usage is TRBJ2-1; D remains unclear. V gave up 2 bases and J gave up 5 bases, with 13 bases separating them. Looked up from germline, CDR1 is SEHNR and CDR2 is FQNEAQ (reference sequence). This CDR3 region has 15 residues.

The gene calls are TRBV2 and TRBJ2-1, with TRBD1 as a possible D gene (7 bases). The ends were cut back, 5 bases at V and 8 bases at J, with 19 bases in the middle. This CDR3 spans 15 amino acids. Germline V gene lookup returns CDR1 SNHLY and CDR2 FYNNEI. The CDR3 nucleotides are TGTGCCAGCAGTTTGGAGACAGGGACGGGGGATGAGCAGTTCTTC. It codes for CASSLETGTGDEQFF.

The chain links TRBV9 to TRBJ1-1, with 7 bases identical to TRBD1. J lost 1 base, V lost 4 bases, and 7 bases had no gene match. The CDR3 extends over 15 amino acids. The V gene's germline CDR1 is SGDLS and CDR2 YYNGEE. CDR3 DNA: TGTGCCAGCAGCCCCACAAGGGACAGGAACACTGAAGCTTTCTTT. Its protein product is CASSPTRDRNTEAFF.